The 15 T cell receptor beta chains presented below share a single source sample, sequenced in a study of blood T cells in healthy people across ages. A J-beta primer mix and a sample-barcoded 5' primer were used in a second PCR of roughly 7 to 12 cycles. TCRdb re-called the 5' RACE reads through MiXCR, storing one row per CDR3 protein. The top ten hold around 18% of the sample, which has around 800,000 distinct CDR3 sequences, around 50% seen once. The sequenced sample was blood. The source of these receptors is a man older than 75 in good health.

This clonotype appeared a few times. The chain combines TRBV27 with TRBJ2-5; D may be TRBD2 (6 bases). In germline, CDR1 is MNHEY, CDR2 SMNVEV (reference sequence). The CDR3 contains 14 residues. With 5 bases removed from V and 2 bases from J, the gap between germline ends came to 12 bases. The CDR3 loop reads CASSRGWGQETQYF. DNA of the CDR3: TGTGCCAGCAGTCGGGGGTGGGGTCAAGAGACCCAGTACTTC.

A word on this clonotype: Relative to the germline gene, one junction end is altered; a read error may explain this. This chain links TRBV12-3 or TRBV12-4 with TRBJ2-7; no reliable D call. The J call is in doubt because the DNA end fits TRBJ2-5 better. The CDR3 is 15 amino acids. The CDR3 DNA sequence: TGTGTCAGCAGTCCGATAGTGGCAGTACGAGGGACCCAGTACTTC. The encoded protein is CVSSPIVAVRGTQYF.

Regarding this clonotype: Relative to the germline gene, one junction end is altered; a read error may explain this. This rearrangement joins TRBV7-7 to TRBJ2-5; 8 nucleotides agree with TRBD1. The CDR3 has 15 residues. CDR1 is SSHAT and CDR2 is FNYEAQ in the germline V gene (reference sequence). CDR3 in DNA: TGTGCTAGCAGCTCACTAAGGACAGGGAGTGAGACCCAGTACTTC. As protein: CASSSLRTGSETQYF.

This rearrangement joins TRBV29-1 to TRBJ1-4; possibly TRBD1 for D (5 bases). The CDR3 totals 12 residues. Germline CDR1 and CDR2: SQVTM and ANQGSEA. With 7 bases removed from V and 6 bases from J, the gap between germline ends came to 12 bases. In DNA form, the CDR3 reads TGCAGCGCGGAAATGGGGGATGAAAAACTGTTTTTT. It codes for CSAEMGDEKLFF.

The chain employs TRBV9 and TRBJ1-3, with unresolved D. The CDR3 sequence is 14 residues long. The ends were cut back, 4 bases at V and 0 bases at J, with 8 bases in the middle. Germline CDR1 is SGDLS and CDR2 is YYNGEE. This CDR3 is CASSPRHSGNTIYF. The CDR3 DNA is TGTGCCAGCAGCCCTCGACACTCTGGAAACACCATATATTTT.

On this clonotype itself: This clone may be a read error of a much larger clone one base away. This chain connects TRBV2 to TRBJ2-5; unclear D gene. The DNA end is more similar to TRBJ2-7, so the J call may be wrong. The germline V gene has CDR1 SNHLY and CDR2 FYNNEI. The CDR3 runs 11 residues. The CDR3 protein is CAINAHHEQYF. CDR3 sequence (DNA): TGTGCCATTAACGCCCACCACGAGCAGTACTTC.

V is TRBV10-3 and J is TRBJ2-1; no reliable D call. V was trimmed by 4 bases and J by 5 bases, leaving 6 bases between them. CDR3 length equals 12 residues. Germline CDR1 and CDR2: ENHRY and SYGVKD. The CDR3 region is CAISGADNEQFF. Written as DNA, the CDR3 is TGTGCCATCAGTGGGGCCGACAATGAGCAGTTCTTC.

A few counts support this clonotype. This chain uses TRBV7-3 with TRBJ2-3, with TRBD1 identical over 11 bases. The CDR3 runs to 14 residues. The germline CDR1 and CDR2 sequences are SGHTA and FQGTGA. Germline trimming cut 6 bases from V and 3 bases from J; bases unmatched to any gene: 2. In DNA, the CDR3 is TGTGCCAGCAGTGGGACAGGGGGGACAGATACGCAGTATTTT. Translated: CASSGTGGTDTQYF.

This clonotype occurred many times. The chain recombines TRBV27 with TRBJ1-2; D not certain. V was pared by 5 bases and J by 8 bases, with 9 bases between. The CDR3 runs 11 residues. The germline gives CDR1 MNHEY, CDR2 SMNVEV (reference sequence). The CDR3 spells CASSPGYGYTF. The CDR3 region has the DNA TGTGCCAGCAGTCCTGGATACGGCTACACCTTC.

This rearrangement joins TRBV11-3 to TRBJ2-3; 7 bases are a match to TRBD2. The CDR3 length is 20 residues. CDR1 is SGHNT, CDR2 YENEEA, per germline. V lost 3 bases to trimming and J lost 2 bases; unmatched junction nucleotides: 20. The CDR3: CASSFGRRLGLADLTDTQYF. DNA for the CDR3: TGTGCCAGCAGCTTTGGCAGGCGTCTCGGGCTAGCGGACCTCACAGATACGCAGTATTTT. The entire variable domain, with the rest obtained from reference TRBV11-3 and TRBJ2-3, is as follows: EAGVVQSPRYKIIEKKQPVAFWCNPISGHNTLYWYLQNLGQGPELLIRYENEEAVDDSQLPKDRFSAERLKGVDSTLKIQPAELGDSAVYLCASSFGRRLGLADLTDTQYFGPGTRLTVL.

With regard to this clonotype: Given a much more abundant clone one base away, this may be a read error. The chain is built from TRBV25-1 and TRBJ2-5; possible D gene TRBD1, 5 bases. The CDR3 is made up of 16 amino acids. With 1 base removed from V and 0 bases from J, the gap between germline ends came to 12 bases. The germline V gene has CDR1 MGHDK and CDR2 SYGVNS. CDR3 amino acids: CASSESRTQYQETQYF. CDR3 nucleotide sequence: TGTGCCAGCAGTGAATCTAGGACACAGTACCAAGAGACCCAGTACTTC.

The rearrangement uses TRBV7-3 and TRBJ1-1; tentatively, D is TRBD1 (6 bases). In germline, CDR1 is SGHTA, CDR2 FQGTGA. The germline V and J ends were trimmed by 5 bases and 0 bases, with 16 bases remaining between them. The CDR3 is made up of 16 amino acids. CDR3 in amino acids: CASSIRETGMNTEAFF. DNA for the CDR3: TGTGCCAGCAGCATTCGCGAGACAGGAATGAACACTGAAGCTTTCTTT.

This chain joins TRBV11-2 and TRBJ2-3, with TRBD2 matching 7 bases. Germline V lookup: CDR1 SGHAT, CDR2 FQNNGV. This CDR3 region has 13 residues. V shed 3 bases and J 4 bases; nucleotides not matched to a gene: 1. This CDR3 is CASSFGRPDTQYF. The CDR3 nucleotides read TGTGCCAGCAGCTTCGGGAGGCCAGATACGCAGTATTTT.

This clonotype turned up a few times. The chain joins TRBV5-1 to TRBJ2-1; no reliable D call. Per the germline V gene, CDR1 is SGHRS and CDR2 is YFSETQ. The V end was cut by 4 bases, the J end by 5 bases, with 16 bases between. The CDR3 extends over 15 amino acids. The CDR3 protein is CASSVEGHSNNEQFF. CDR3 in DNA: TGCGCCAGCAGCGTCGAAGGTCACAGTAACAATGAGCAGTTCTTC.

The chain is built from TRBV29-1 and TRBJ2-7; tentative D call: TRBD2 (5 bases). Trimming left V 3 bases short and J 0 bases short, with 15 bases between. The CDR3 covers 15 residues. Germline V gives CDR1 SQVTM, CDR2 ANQGSEA. The CDR3: CSVDGGPAHSYEQYF. Written as DNA, the CDR3 is TGCAGCGTTGATGGCGGGCCGGCTCACTCCTACGAGCAGTACTTC.